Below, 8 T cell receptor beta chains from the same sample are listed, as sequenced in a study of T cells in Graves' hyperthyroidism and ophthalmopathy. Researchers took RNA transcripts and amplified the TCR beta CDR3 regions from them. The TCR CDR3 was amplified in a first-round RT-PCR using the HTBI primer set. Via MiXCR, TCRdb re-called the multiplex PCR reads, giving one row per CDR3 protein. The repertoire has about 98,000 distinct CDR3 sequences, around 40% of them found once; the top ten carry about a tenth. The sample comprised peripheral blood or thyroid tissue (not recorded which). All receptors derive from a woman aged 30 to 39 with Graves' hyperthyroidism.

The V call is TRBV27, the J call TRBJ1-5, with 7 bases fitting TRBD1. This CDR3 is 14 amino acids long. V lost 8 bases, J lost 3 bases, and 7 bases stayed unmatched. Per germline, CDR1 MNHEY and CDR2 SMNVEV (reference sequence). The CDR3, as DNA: TGTGCCAGCTGGGGGACAGCTAACAATCAGCCCCAGCATTTT. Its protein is CASWGTANNQPQHF.

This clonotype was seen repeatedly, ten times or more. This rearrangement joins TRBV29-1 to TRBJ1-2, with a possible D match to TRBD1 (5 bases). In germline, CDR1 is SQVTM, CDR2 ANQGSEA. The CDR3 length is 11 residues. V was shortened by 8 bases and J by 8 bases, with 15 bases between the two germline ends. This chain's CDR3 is CSFLGERGYTF. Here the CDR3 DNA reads TGCAGCTTTCTAGGGGAACGGGGCTACACCTTC. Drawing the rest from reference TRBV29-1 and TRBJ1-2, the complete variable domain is SAVISQKPSRDICQRGTSLTIQCQVDSQVTMMFWYRQQPGQSLTLIATANQGSEATYESGFVIDKFPISRPNLTFSTLTVSNMSPEDSSIYLCSFLGERGYTFGSGTRLTVV.

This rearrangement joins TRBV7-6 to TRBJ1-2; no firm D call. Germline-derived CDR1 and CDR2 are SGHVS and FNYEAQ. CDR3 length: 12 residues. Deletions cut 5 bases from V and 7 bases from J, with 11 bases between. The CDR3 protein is CASSREGSGYTF. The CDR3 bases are TGTGCCAGCAGCCGAGAGGGCTCTGGCTACACCTTC.

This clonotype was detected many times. CDR3 bases: TGTGCCAGCAGTTTCTCCCGACCTAGCGGACTCTCCTACGAGCAGTACTTC. It encodes CASSFSRPSGLSYEQYF. The chain is built from TRBV27 and TRBJ2-7, with 7 nucleotides matching TRBD2. The germline CDR1 and CDR2 sequences are MNHEY and SMNVEV (reference sequence). The length of the CDR3 is 17 residues. Unmatched junction bases numbered 11, after V lost 3 bases and J lost 0 bases.

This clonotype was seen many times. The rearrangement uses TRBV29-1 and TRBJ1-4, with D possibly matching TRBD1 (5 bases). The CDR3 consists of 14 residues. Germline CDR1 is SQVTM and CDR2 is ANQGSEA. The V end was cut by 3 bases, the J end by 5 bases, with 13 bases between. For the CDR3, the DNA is TGCAGCGTTGACCCCGGGACGGGAAATGAAAAACTGTTTTTT. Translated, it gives CSVDPGTGNEKLFF. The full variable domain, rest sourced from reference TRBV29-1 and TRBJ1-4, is SAVISQKPSRDICQRGTSLTIQCQVDSQVTMMFWYRQQPGQSLTLIATANQGSEATYESGFVIDKFPISRPNLTFSTLTVSNMSPEDSSIYLCSVDPGTGNEKLFFGSGTQLSVL.

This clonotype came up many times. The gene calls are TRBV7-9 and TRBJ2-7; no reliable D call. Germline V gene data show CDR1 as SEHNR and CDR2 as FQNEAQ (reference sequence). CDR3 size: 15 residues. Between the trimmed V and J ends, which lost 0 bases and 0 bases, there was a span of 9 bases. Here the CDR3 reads CASSLAPAHSYEQYF. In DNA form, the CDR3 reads TGTGCCAGCAGCTTAGCGCCAGCTCACTCCTACGAGCAGTACTTC. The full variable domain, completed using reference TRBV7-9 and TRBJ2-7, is DTGVSQNPRHKITKRGQNVTFRCDPISEHNRLYWYRQTLGQGPEFLTYFQNEAQLEKSRLLSDRFSAERPKGSFSTLEIQRTEQGDSAMYLCASSLAPAHSYEQYFGPGTRLTVT.

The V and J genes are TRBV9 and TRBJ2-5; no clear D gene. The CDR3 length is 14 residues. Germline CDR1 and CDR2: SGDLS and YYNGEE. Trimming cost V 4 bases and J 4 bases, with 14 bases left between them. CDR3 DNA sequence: TGTGCCAGCAGCCGATCCCGGGTGGCAGAGACCCAGTACTTC. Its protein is CASSRSRVAETQYF.

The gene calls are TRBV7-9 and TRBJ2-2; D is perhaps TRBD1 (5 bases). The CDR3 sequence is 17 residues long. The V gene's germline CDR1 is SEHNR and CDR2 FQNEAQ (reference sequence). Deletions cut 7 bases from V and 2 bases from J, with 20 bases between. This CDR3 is CASTSPAGRINTGELFF. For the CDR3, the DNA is TGTGCCAGCACCTCCCCCGCAGGGCGGATTAACACCGGGGAGCTGTTTTTT.